These 12 T cell receptor beta chains originate from one sample sequenced in a study of CD8 T cells in Susac syndrome. RNA totalling roughly 0.45 to 1 ug underwent reverse transcription with random hexamers. TCRdb recomputed calls from the immunoSEQ multiplex PCR reads with MiXCR, one row per CDR3 protein. The sample records about 140,000 distinct CDR3 sequences, about 93% being singletons. The sequenced material came from CD8+ T cells from PBMCs. These receptors all stem from a human donor in good health.

This rearrangement joins TRBV4-2 to TRBJ2-1; possibly TRBD1 or TRBD2 for D (5 bases each). Germline CDR1 reads LGHNA; CDR2 reads YNFKEQ. The germline V and J ends were trimmed by 1 base and 8 bases, with 15 bases remaining between them. The CDR3 consists of 15 residues. CDR3 bases: TGTGCCAGCAGCCAAGTTGGGGGAGAAGGGGATGAGCAGTTCTTC. Its protein product is CASSQVGGEGDEQFF.

The rearrangement joins TRBV15 to TRBJ1-1, with D perhaps TRBD1 (6 bases). Looked up from germline, CDR1 is LNHNV and CDR2 is YYDKDF (reference sequence). Deletions cut 1 base from V and 6 bases from J, with 18 bases between. CDR3 length: 16 amino acids. CDR3 DNA: TGTGCCACCAGCAGAGGCGCAGGGGAGATAGGAGCTGAAGCTTTCTTT. Protein sequence: CATSRGAGEIGAEAFF.

The V gene is TRBV2, the J gene TRBJ2-3; TRBD2 matches 11 bases. V lost 6 bases, J lost 2 bases, and 10 bases stayed unmatched. The germline CDR1 and CDR2 sequences are SNHLY and FYNNEI. The length of the CDR3 is 17 residues. In nucleotides, the CDR3 is TGTGCCAGCAGGGCGCTACTAGCGGGAGAATTCACAGATACGCAGTATTTT. Residues: CASRALLAGEFTDTQYF.

The chain combines TRBV7-9 with TRBJ2-7, with D possibly TRBD1 on 6 matching bases. CDR3 length: 13 amino acids. Germline values: CDR1 SEHNR, CDR2 FQNEAQ (reference sequence). The V gene lost 5 bases and the J gene lost 9 bases, with 17 bases spanning the gap. CDR3 bases: TGTGCCAGCAGCGAGACAACAGGGAGCGGGCAGTACTTC. Its protein is CASSETTGSGQYF.

The chain joins TRBV3-1 to TRBJ1-1; D may be TRBD1 (6 bases). Germline V gene data show CDR1 as LGHDT and CDR2 as YNNKEL (reference sequence). The CDR3 runs 16 residues. V lost 4 bases, J lost 0 bases, and 15 bases lay in between. For the CDR3, the DNA is TGTGCCAGCAGCCCAGGGGTGGAGGAACTGAACACTGAAGCTTTCTTT. This encodes CASSPGVEELNTEAFF.

The chain couples TRBV7-9 to TRBJ2-7; 7 bases align to TRBD2. The CDR3 runs 14 residues. CDR1 and CDR2 (germline): SEHNR, FQNEAQ (reference sequence). The junction had 3 bases not matched to a gene; V was cut back by 2 bases and J by 2 bases. DNA of the CDR3: TGTGCCAGCAGCTTACCGGGAGGAACCTACGAGCAGTACTTC. Amino acids: CASSLPGGTYEQYF.

This clonotype was seen just once. V and J are TRBV27 and TRBJ2-3; either TRBD1 or TRBD2 may fit D (5 bases each). Germline CDR1 is MNHEY and CDR2 is SMNVEV (reference sequence). There are 14 residues in the CDR3. The V gene lost 3 bases and the J gene lost 0 bases, with 7 bases spanning the gap. The CDR3 here is CASSFEGSTDTQYF. The CDR3 DNA sequence: TGTGCCAGCAGTTTTGAGGGGAGCACAGATACGCAGTATTTT.

The chain carries TRBV6-2 or TRBV6-3 and TRBJ1-1; D gene ambiguous. This CDR3 is 14 amino acids long. CDR1 is MNHEY and CDR2 is SVGEGT in the germline V gene. Trimming stripped 2 bases from V and 0 bases from J, with 7 bases between. CDR3 sequence: CASSYKRMNTEAFF. CDR3 nucleotides: TGTGCCAGCAGTTACAAGAGAATGAACACTGAAGCTTTCTTT.

The CDR3 spells CASSLTTQGYEQYF. In DNA form, the CDR3 reads TGTGCCAGCAGCCTTACCACGCAGGGTTACGAGCAGTACTTC. The V and J genes are TRBV7-9 and TRBJ2-7; D might be TRBD1 (5 bases). Deletions cut 5 bases from V and 4 bases from J, with 15 bases between. Looked up from germline, CDR1 is SEHNR and CDR2 is FQNEAQ (reference sequence). CDR3 size: 14 residues.

The chain combines TRBV6-6 with TRBJ2-7, with D perhaps TRBD1 or TRBD2 (5 bases each). The CDR3 has 15 amino acids. CDR1 and CDR2 from the germline V gene are MNHNY and SVGAGI (reference sequence). V was trimmed by 6 bases and J by 0 bases, leaving 15 bases between them. CDR3 bases: TGTGCCAGCAGGCCTGGTTGGGGGAGCTCCTACGAGCAGTACTTC. Protein: CASRPGWGSSYEQYF.

The rearrangement joins TRBV9 to TRBJ2-2; D is unresolved. CDR3 size: 18 residues. Germline-derived CDR1 and CDR2 are SGDLS and YYNGEE. V lost 0 bases and J 7 bases, leaving 22 bases between the germline ends. In nucleotides, the CDR3 is TGTGCCAGCAGCGTAGGGTTCAGGCCCCTGTTCAAAGACGGGGAGCTGTTTTTT. This encodes CASSVGFRPLFKDGELFF.

The chain joins TRBV7-9 to TRBJ2-2; D is possibly TRBD2 (6 bases). Germline V gene data show CDR1 as SEHNR and CDR2 as FQNEAQ (reference sequence). This CDR3 has 14 amino acids. V shed 4 bases and J shed 3 bases, with 9 bases lying between them. CDR3 in amino acids: CASSYGTHTGELFF. Written as DNA, the CDR3 is TGTGCCAGCAGCTACGGGACTCACACCGGGGAGCTGTTTTTT. The whole variable domain, remainder taken from reference TRBV7-9 and TRBJ2-2, is DTGVSQNPRHKITKRGQNVTFRCDPISEHNRLYWYRQTLGQGPEFLTYFQNEAQLEKSRLLSDRFSAERPKGSFSTLEIQRTEQGDSAMYLCASSYGTHTGELFFGEGSRLTVL.